This T cell receptor (beta chain) was identified in a study of T cells in Graves' hyperthyroidism and ophthalmopathy. Study-level background: Peripheral blood specimens were obtained at initial diagnosis, prior to any treatment.

Of note for this clonotype: Its antigen remains unidentified.

Regions amplified from RNA transcripts were the TCR beta CDR3 regions. A set of HTBI primers served as the primers for a first-round RT-PCR of the TCR CDR3. Via MiXCR, TCRdb re-called the multiplex PCR reads, giving one row per CDR3 protein. This sample has approximately 520,000 distinct CDR3 sequences, with roughly a quarter found just once. Study-level points and caveats: Median prediction lead before ophthalmopathy onset was 6 to 8 months with the model. Stable hyperthyroidism and ophthalmopathy were separated using 13 V-J signatures.

This sample holds PBMCs from less than 13 ml fresh peripheral blood. The sample was blood. The TCR sequence derives from a woman aged 25 to 39 with Graves' ophthalmopathy.

The CDR3 spells CASSPGTRIGYGYTF. CDR3 nucleotide sequence: TGTGCCAGCAGCCCAGGGACACGGATAGGCTATGGCTACACCTTC. V is TRBV2 and J is TRBJ1-2, with D possibly being TRBD1 (6 bases). This CDR3 contains 15 residues. V lost 6 bases and J 4 bases, leaving 18 bases between the germline ends. From germline, CDR1 is SNHLY and CDR2 FYNNEI.